This TCR beta chain was recovered during a study of radiotherapy plus CTLA-4 blockade in lung cancer. As for the study in general: With over 25% of patients having disease control, objective responses were seen in about 18%. Study-wide findings and caveats: Blood TCR clones of tumor origin expanded after radiotherapy plus ipilimumab. How blood T cell clones changed early, along with interferon-beta, reportedly forecast response best.

This clone was observed a single time. What it recognizes is unknown. Germline lookup yields CDR1 LNHDA and CDR2 SQIVND (reference sequence). The germline V and J ends were trimmed by 8 bases and 10 bases, with 18 bases remaining between them. CDR3 length: 14 amino acids. Generated by immunoSEQ multiplex PCR, the TCRdb table keeps only in-frame clones and is missing some. The data show fewer than 95,000 clones, around four fifths seen once. In chemo-refractory metastatic non-small-cell lung cancer, patients got ipilimumab CTLA-4 blockade together with focal radiation. The sequences come from peripheral blood, collected from a patient treated with radiotherapy plus ipilimumab. This receptor was obtained from a human donor with non-small cell lung cancer who had stable disease on radiotherapy plus ipilimumab. V usage is TRBV19 and J usage is TRBJ1-6, with D hard to call. Here the CDR3 reads CASQIGVTGSPLHF. CDR3 DNA sequence: TGTGCCAGTCAAATTGGGGTCACTGGGTCACCCCTCCACTTT.